This record looks at one TCR beta chain sequence and its context. The sample holds one count of this clone. The antigen it binds to is not known. It has no much larger one-base neighbor in the sample; base qualities were not kept. V is cut by 3 bases and J by 2 bases, and the space between the germline ends is 14 bases. CDR1 SGDLS and CDR2 YYNGEE were looked up in the germline V gene. The CDR3, from cysteine to phenylalanine, totals 15 residues. The DNA shown is the 45-base CDR3, in frame from base 1. This specimen comes from a study of T cell responses to AZD1222 COVID-19 vaccine listed by TCRdb under 2021. Background for the entire study: TCR sequencing covered over 230 trial participants: 200 to 220 given two doses of AZD1222 and approximately 26 given two doses of MenACWY control vaccine. Enrollment into the trials was organized by age into subgroups of 18-55, 56-69 and 70-plus years, and those subgroups contained about 160, 30 and 59 TCR-sequenced participants, respectively. Results and caveats for the whole study, not just this receptor: The whole spike protein was spanned by vaccine-associated CD4 TCRs, and dominant responses were seen in regions 160-218 and 743-854. A significant rise in spike-specific TCR breadth and depth was observed after two AZD1222 doses relative to day 0 and relative to MenACWY recipients. Conclusions about previously exposed vaccinees are limited, since just six AZD1222 recipients were seropositive for SARS-CoV-2 at baseline. Reportedly, almost half of the unique spike-specific TCRs recognized epitopes lying outside the regions that are mutated in the B.1.351 and B.1.1.7 variants. In the small 56-69-year group, the increase in depth fell short of significance, most likely because of low power. No day 14 peak-response samples were available, so repertoires were characterized only after the peak T cell response. Participants were mostly white British, with more females than males. The authors suggested clonal diversity may have been underestimated.

The CDR3 regions of human TCRbeta chains were subjected to immunosequencing. In the source study's methods: Repertoire TCRs were checked for matches against a reference library of SARS-CoV-2-specific TCRs that had been generated using the MIRA antigen-specificity platform. Breadth meant the fraction of unique TCRs that were SARS-CoV-2-associated, whereas depth meant the fraction of total T cells that were SARS-CoV-2-associated. Using the MIRA data, each spike-specific TCR was mapped to the spike region that the TCR reacts to and placed in a CD4 or CD8 class. Log10-transformed breadth and depth values were compared by one-way ANOVA with Sidak's multiple comparisons tests. As stored in TCRdb, this immuneACCESS dataset retains in-frame rearrangements with V and J assigned. A fraction of the clones does not appear; measured against another copy, unresolved V genes explain less than half of the discrepancy, and the remainder lacks a known reason. The D gene and trimming were derived from the DNA, and the V and J assignments and clone size from that table. The sample yields approximately 150,000 clones; roughly nine tenths were counted once. Around 1.3% of the sample is held by the ten biggest clonotypes.

The time point tag for this specimen amounts to: about 28 days (+/-7) after the second vaccine dose. AZD1222 recipients with second doses at about 4 weeks or about 12 weeks were pooled, because spike-specific TCR depth and breadth did not differ between schedules. Samples from vaccinated people were obtained from the UK trials COV001 and COV002, which included a single-blind randomized controlled phase 2/3 trial of AZD1222 (ChAdOx1 nCoV-19) in healthy adults. For TCRbeta chain sequencing, PBMC samples from trial participants were taken at day 0 and at day 28 after the second dose. The TCR originated in an adult who received the AZD1222 COVID-19 vaccine. The sequence is built from TRBV9 and TRBJ1-1, with the D segment identity uncertain. The specimen comprised peripheral blood, sampled 28 days after the second AZD1222 dose. The DNA is TGTGCCAGCAGCGCCTCCACGAGCGGTAACACTGAAGCTTTCTTT. Its coded protein is CASSASTSGNTEAFF. The reference TRBV9 and TRBJ1-1 proteins fill in what lies around the CDR3, so the full variable domain reads DSGVTQTPKHLITATGQRVTLRCSPRSGDLSVYWYQQSLDQGLQFLIQYYNGEERAKGNILERFSAQQFPDLHSELNLSSLELGDSALYFCASSASTSGNTEAFFGQGTRLTVV.